The 20 T cell receptor beta chains below come from one sample, sequenced in a study of T cell changes during pregnancy in multiple sclerosis. This table comes from immunoSEQ multiplex PCR, and its TCRdb copy is limited to in-frame clones, with some not included. The sample lists 40,000 to 45,000 clones, 85% to 95% seen once, with roughly 1.4% in the top ten. The sample comprised peripheral blood. Receptors were obtained from a female donor with multiple sclerosis, enrolled in a pregnancy study.

The chain joins TRBV10-3 to TRBJ2-7; D unresolved. Germline V gives CDR1 ENHRY, CDR2 SYGVKD. CDR3 size: 12 residues. V was clipped by 0 bases and J by 3 bases, with 3 bases between them. CDR3 nucleotide sequence: TGTGCCATCAGTGAGTCAGGCTACGAGCAGTACTTC. This codes for CAISESGYEQYF.

The chain carries TRBV21-1 and TRBJ1-4. TRBV21-1 is labeled a pseudogene. This CDR3 region has 15 residues. The CDR3 region has the DNA TGTGCCAGCAGCAAAATGGGGACCTTTAATGAAAAACTGTTTTTT. Encoded protein: CASSKMGTFNEKLFF.

The CDR3: CASSYGRHNEKLFF. The CDR3 region has the DNA TGTGCCAGCAGTTACGGCCGTCACAACGAAAAACTGTTTTTT. The rearrangement uses TRBV6-5 and TRBJ1-4; no clear D. V shed 2 bases and J shed 8 bases, with 12 bases lying between them. Germline V gives CDR1 MNHEY, CDR2 SVGAGI. The CDR3 has 14 residues.

The V and J genes are TRBV11-1 and TRBJ2-1; D ambiguous. Trimming took off 7 bases at V and 2 bases at J, with 9 bases between the two ends. The germline V gene has CDR1 SGHAT and CDR2 FQDESV (reference sequence). The CDR3 length is 13 residues. The CDR3 DNA follows: TGTGCCAGCACCGCCCGGGCCTACAATGAGCAGTTCTTC. Amino acids: CASTARAYNEQFF.

The chain recombines TRBV5-4 with TRBJ1-3, with D hard to call. CDR3 size: 17 residues. Trimming took 4 bases from V and 0 from J, leaving 17 bases between them. Looked up from germline, CDR1 is SGHNT and CDR2 is YYREEE (reference sequence). CDR3 sequence (DNA): TGTGCCAGCAGCCAATACCACTACGGTGGCTCTGGAAACACCATATATTTT. It encodes CASSQYHYGGSGNTIYF.

The J gene is TRBJ2-7, the V gene TRBV9, with 14 bases fitting TRBD2. This CDR3 is 17 amino acids long. The V segment lost 2 bases and the J segment 2 bases; nucleotides outside the gene matches: 6. Germline CDR1 SGDLS, CDR2 YYNGEE. The chain's CDR3 is CASSVGTSGRAAYEQYF. The CDR3, as DNA: TGTGCCAGCAGCGTTGGGACTAGCGGGAGAGCCGCCTACGAGCAGTACTTC.

This clone was counted a few times. The CDR3 region is CASRNSGDGYTF. Here the CDR3 DNA reads TGCGCCAGCAGAAATAGCGGGGACGGCTACACCTTC. The genes are TRBV5-1 and TRBJ1-2; weak D call: TRBD1 (5 bases). V lost 5 bases and J 8 bases, leaving 13 bases between the germline ends. The germline CDR1 and CDR2 sequences are SGHRS and YFSETQ. The CDR3 covers 12 residues.

The rearrangement links TRBV6-5 to TRBJ1-5, with D maybe TRBD1 (6 bases). V gave up 3 bases and J gave up 9 bases, with 18 bases separating them. Germline-derived CDR1 and CDR2 are MNHEY and SVGAGI. CDR3 size: 15 residues. The CDR3 DNA follows: TGTGCCAGCAGTTATACCCAGGGGTCAAGTCGGCCCCAGCATTTT. This translates into CASSYTQGSSRPQHF.

In DNA, the CDR3 is TGTGCCAGCAGTACCGGACGGCTCTCTGGGGCCAACGTCCTGACTTTC. This codes for CASSTGRLSGANVLTF. The chain is built from TRBV27 and TRBJ2-6; D uncertain. The CDR3 loop spans 16 amino acids. The V and J ends lost 5 bases and 0 bases respectively, with 11 bases between them. The germline V gene has CDR1 MNHEY and CDR2 SMNVEV (reference sequence).

The chain is built from TRBV18 and TRBJ1-5; perhaps TRBD1 as D (5 bases). V was clipped by 3 bases and J by 9 bases, with 9 bases between them. Germline V gene data show CDR1 as KGHSH and CDR2 as LQKENI. The CDR3 has 12 residues. This chain's CDR3 is CASSPVDRPQHF. The DNA for the CDR3 is TGTGCCAGCTCACCTGTTGACAGGCCCCAGCATTTT.

The CDR3 loop is CASSPQAGEVWTDTQYF. In DNA, the CDR3 is TGTGCCAGCAGCCCCCAAGCGGGAGAAGTGTGGACAGATACGCAGTATTTT. The rearrangement uses TRBV7-2 and TRBJ2-3; the match to TRBD2 covers 8 bases. CDR1 SGHTA and CDR2 FQGNSA come from the germline V gene. This CDR3 region has 17 residues. The trim removed 5 bases at V and 3 bases at J, leaving 13 bases unmatched. The entire variable domain, with the rest obtained from reference TRBV7-2 and TRBJ2-3, is as follows: GAGVSQSPSNKVTEKGKDVELRCDPISGHTALYWYRQSLGQGLEFLIYFQGNSAPDKSGLPSDRFSAERTGGSVSTLTIQRTQQEDSAVYLCASSPQAGEVWTDTQYFGPGTRLTVL.

The chain carries TRBV5-1 and TRBJ2-3; D unresolved. V lost 0 bases to trimming and J lost 2 bases, with 4 bases between them. Germline CDR1 and CDR2: SGHRS and YFSETQ. This CDR3 comprises 13 residues. CDR3 nucleotides: TGCGCCAGCAGCTTGGAATACACAGATACGCAGTATTTT. Translated, it gives CASSLEYTDTQYF.

The V call is TRBV11-3, the J call TRBJ2-3; the match to TRBD2 covers 7 bases. Germline V CDR1 and CDR2: SGHNT, YENEEA. The V and J ends lost 5 bases and 0 bases, in that order; junction bases with no gene match: 5. This CDR3 contains 15 residues. The CDR3 here is CASSRGLSSTDTQYF. DNA of the CDR3: TGTGCCAGCAGCCGGGGACTATCTAGCACAGATACGCAGTATTTT.

This chain uses TRBV7-9 with TRBJ2-5; 14 bases are a match to TRBD2. There are 19 residues in the CDR3. Germline V lookup: CDR1 SEHNR, CDR2 FQNEAQ (reference sequence). J gave up 5 bases and V 5 bases, and 16 bases lay outside the gene matches. CDR3 in DNA: TGTGCCAGCAGCCGAACCGGGACTAGCGGGAGACTGGGTGGGGAGACCCAGTACTTC. Its translation is CASSRTGTSGRLGGETQYF. Based on the CDR3 plus reference TRBV7-9 and TRBJ2-5, the full variable domain is DTGVSQNPRHKITKRGQNVTFRCDPISEHNRLYWYRQTLGQGPEFLTYFQNEAQLEKSRLLSDRFSAERPKGSFSTLEIQRTEQGDSAMYLCASSRTGTSGRLGGETQYFGPGTRLLVL.

This sequence joins TRBV29-1 and TRBJ1-2; D is unresolved. This CDR3 contains 11 residues. CDR1 is SQVTM, CDR2 ANQGSEA, per germline. Trimming pared 6 bases from V and 5 bases from J, leaving 10 bases between. CDR3 sequence reads: CSVYQEYGYTF. The CDR3 DNA is TGCAGCGTATACCAGGAGTATGGCTACACCTTC.

The rearrangement joins TRBV25-1 to TRBJ1-2; maybe TRBD1 (5 bases). The germline V gene has CDR1 MGHDK and CDR2 SYGVNS. The CDR3 runs to 13 residues. V dropped 4 bases and J dropped 4 bases, with 10 bases sitting between them. CDR3 coding DNA: TGTGCCAGCAGTGTAGGGCAGGGCTATGGCTACACCTTC. Its translation: CASSVGQGYGYTF.

V is TRBV2 and J is TRBJ2-5; D is perhaps TRBD2 (5 bases). V dropped 7 bases and J dropped 5 bases, with 14 bases sitting between them. CDR1 is SNHLY and CDR2 is FYNNEI in the germline V gene. This CDR3 is 13 amino acids long. The CDR3, as DNA: TGTGCCAGCACGAGTGGCGGGCGGGAGACCCAGTACTTC. Protein product: CASTSGGRETQYF.

The V gene is TRBV7-3, the J gene TRBJ1-2; the D gene is possibly TRBD1 (6 bases). There are 14 residues in the CDR3. V shed 5 bases and J shed 11 bases, with 21 bases lying between them. Germline loops: CDR1 SGHTA, CDR2 FQGTGA. CDR3 residues: CASSPVADGGGYTF. DNA for the CDR3: TGTGCCAGCAGCCCCGTTGCGGACGGAGGGGGTTACACCTTC.

This chain uses TRBV10-1 with TRBJ2-5; weak D call: TRBD2 (6 bases). Between the trimmed V and J ends, which lost 4 bases and 3 bases, there was a span of 18 bases. The germline V gene has CDR1 WNHNN and CDR2 SYGVQD (reference sequence). This CDR3 contains 16 residues. CDR3 protein: CASSAGGTLGEETQYF. Here the CDR3 DNA reads TGCGCCAGCAGTGCCGGAGGGACTCTAGGGGAAGAGACCCAGTACTTC.

The chain employs TRBV7-9 and TRBJ1-1; D not certain. V lost 5 bases to trimming and J lost 5 bases, with 12 bases between them. Per germline, CDR1 SEHNR and CDR2 FQNEAQ (reference sequence). This CDR3 contains 13 residues. CDR3 protein: CASSVGSRTEAFF. DNA for the CDR3: TGTGCCAGCAGCGTAGGGTCTCGGACTGAAGCTTTCTTT.